This T cell receptor beta chain derives from a study of blood T cell repertoires in COVID-19. As for the study in general: Some COVID-19 samples were acute and others convalescent; all came from the United States, Italy and Spain. T cells, B-cell-depleted T cells, or PBMCs supplied cDNA or gDNA.

CDR3 size: 15 residues. V shed 6 bases and J 7 bases; nucleotides not matched to a gene: 11. Germline V lookup: CDR1 MNHEY, CDR2 SVGAGI. Authors' data handling: Amplification with reference gene primers provided the estimates of nucleated cell counts. Libraries were prepared by immunoSEQ multiplex PCR; TCRdb keeps only in-frame clonotypes and omits some of them. V and J calls and clone size are those listed in that table; D and trimming were worked out from the DNA. The sample includes around 25,000 clones, around 81% seen only once; the top ten take approximately 6.1%. The J gene is TRBJ1-5, the V gene TRBV6-5; 8 nucleotides align to TRBD1. Sequenced: peripheral blood. The receptor's source is a man between 65 and 85 years old with acute or convalescent COVID-19. The CDR3 region is CASSRLTGAGQPQHF. DNA of the CDR3: TGTGCCAGCAGCCGTCTGACAGGGGCAGGGCAGCCCCAGCATTTT.